The TCR beta chain described here comes from a study of cytomegalovirus exposure and HLA in healthy donors (dated by TCRdb to about 2017). With respect to the entire study: An earlier analysis of approximately 640 of the donors reported about 250 Gb of sequence data and roughly 100 million unique TCR beta sequences from about 179 million T cells. An early release covering more than 500 HLA-typed donors comprised approximately 290 gigabases of sequencing data and around 80 million unique TCR sequences. Of the roughly 410 genotyped donors, 75% to 85% were placed in the genetic ancestry cluster associated with self-reported Caucasian donors. The study aimed to test whether cataloging public T cell receptors could reveal signatures of past pathogen exposure. The study used immunosequencing to profile the T cell repertoires of 666 subjects and linked those repertoires to cytomegalovirus serostatus. Besides the first cohort of roughly 640 subjects, a separate validation cohort made up of 120 or so different subjects was used. To predict cytomegalovirus infection status, the study brought together high-throughput TCR immunosequencing, statistical association of individual TCRs with disease status, and machine learning. In a later analysis, previously published TCR beta repertoires from some 640 donors were re-analyzed and high-resolution HLA genotyping was added so that TCR occurrence patterns could be studied. In the later analysis, no new phenotypic data were used to find candidate immune exposures; instead, reliance was placed on TCR beta sequences and their occurrence across donors. An earlier analysis of approximately 580 of the donors used high-throughput TCR beta sequencing to judge whether each TCR beta V gene segment behaved as functional or pseudogenic. Alongside the repertoire data, information on donor age, sex, ethnicity and CMV serostatus was compiled. Genome-wide SNP genotypes for about 65% of the roughly 670 donors were used in a later genetic analysis, which treated that subset as a discovery cohort. Every repertoire in the discovery cohort had been generated on one and the same sequencing platform. HLA typing included class I and class II loci at four-digit resolution. Typing coverage varied by locus: 629-630 donors for A, B, C, DRB1 and DQB1; approximately 520 for DQA1; around 570 for DPA1; roughly 450 for DPB1. Roughly 5 DR-DQ haplotypes were handled as single units for association and clustering, since linkage in the cohort was strong. Among a few hundred genotyped donors of the cohort, an average of approximately 230,000 unique TCR beta nucleotide sequences were sequenced per donor, around a sixth of them non-productive. Results and caveats for the whole study, not just this receptor: In a later analysis, HLA-associated TCR beta chains showed more clonal expansion and lower generation probabilities than non-associated chains that were equally common. Linkage disequilibrium might explain the correlated functional status among segregating V segments, but an unknown experimental factor could not be ruled out. Cytomegalovirus status was reported to be diagnosed by the classifier with high specificity and sensitivity in both the original and validation cohorts. At a false discovery rate of 0.05, a later analysis linked about 17,000 TCR beta sequences to specific HLA alleles. Most TCR sequences were seen in very few donors, while some public TCRs were found in many individuals. A later genetic analysis reported fewer N-insertions in productive TCRs among donors in an Asian-associated ancestry cluster than the roughly 670-donor mean. Some IMGT-functional V segments, including TRBV6-2 and TRBV6-3, could not be distinguished by the 87-base-pair reads and were therefore excluded. Strong co-occurrence of HLA alleles, especially DR and DQ, made assigning TCR associations to individual alleles difficult. A further reported finding was that TCR beta sequences accurately predicted the HLA-A and HLA-B alleles for most subjects in the first cohort. An association between a missense DCLRE1C variant and V-gene and J-gene trimming of TCR beta chains was found in a later genetic analysis and replicated in an independent cohort. It was suggested by the authors that the approach could potentially be generalized to other disease states and immunological phenotypes. Sequencing depth was assumed to be roughly uniform across donors in the presence/absence analyses, though that assumption may not hold. The only immune exposure information available for the cohort was CMV serostatus. The earlier analysis of 587 of the donors excluded approximately 15 rarely observed V segments, including chromosome 9 orphons, because counts were too low. A total of 150 to 200 TCR beta chains were listed by the study as associated with cytomegalovirus. A later analysis reported that several top co-occurrence clusters appeared linked to parvovirus B19, influenza, CMV and Epstein-Barr virus. Most CMV-associated TCR beta chains appeared to be HLA-restricted in a later analysis, and the HLA associations seemed to be driven largely by CMV exposure. In vitro tests confirmed that a few of the cytomegalovirus-associated TCR beta chains recognize cytomegalovirus antigens. An earlier analysis of some 590 of the donors showed that most TCR beta V segments appeared in productive rearrangements either about 87% or about 30% of the time, which broadly matched IMGT annotations. Only TCR beta chains were sequenced in this cohort, and the absence of alpha or paired-chain data limited detectable features. A later analysis found that TCR association rates varied across HLA loci, with DRB1 alleles showing the most associated TCRs and HLA-C alleles the fewest. The sequencing pipeline was judged likely to have produced a cluster of highly shared sequence variants as a technical artifact. HLA typing was unavailable for some donors at each locus, so association tests used only the typed subset.

The table lists this clone with a few counts. It has no known antigen specificity. Base qualities are not at hand, and no much larger clone is one base apart. Libraries were constructed by the immunoSEQ multiplex PCR assay. For the multiplex PCR, a mixture combining 60 forward primers for TCR Vbeta segments and 13 reverse primers for TCR Jbeta segments was used. The CDR3 region of rearranged TCR beta genes was amplified from genomic DNA with a multiplex PCR assay. On the Illumina HiSeq System, the amplified TCR beta libraries were sequenced as 87-base-pair reads. The published analysis was carried out like this. In a later analysis, tens of millions of unique TCR beta chains were counted across the 500 to 700 repertoires, and approximately 9.9 million of these chains were shared by at least two donors. A nearest-neighbor algorithm error-corrected the raw reads and collapsed the reads into unique sequences, merging closely related sequences to remove PCR and sequencing errors. To assign V, D and J gene segments, CDR3 sequences were aligned to IMGT reference sequences. For a sequence to be retained, a match of at least six nucleotides to both a V gene segment and a J gene segment was required. Rearrangements were classified as productive when the CDR3 lacked stop codons and remained in frame with V and J, and all other rearrangements were classified as non-productive. Following IMGT convention, CDR3 was defined as the stretch from the second conserved V-encoded cysteine to the conserved J-encoded phenylalanine. In an earlier analysis of more than 550 of the donors, sequences lacking an unambiguous match to a single V gene segment were excluded. In an earlier analysis of almost 600 of the donors, a V segment was called functional when productive rearrangements were above 56.7%, and segregating when the standard deviation between donors exceeded 5%. A statistical classification framework was built to diagnose cytomegalovirus status from the catalog of TCR beta chain sequences. In a later analysis, V and J genes were assigned by comparing TCR nucleotide sequences against IMGT/GENE-DB human TR gene sequences. The TCRdist pipeline was used in a later analysis to assign CDR3 sequences and most-parsimonious VDJ recombination scenarios. In a later analysis, each TCR beta chain was defined by its CDR3 amino acid sequence together with its V-gene family, and reads lacking a unique V-gene family were excluded. To address suspected cross-contamination and a sequencing artifact, a later analysis removed approximately 590 highly shared, low-generation-probability nucleotide sequences. In a later analysis, a clonal expansion index for each public chain was calculated from normalized within-repertoire ranks of inferred template counts. Generation probabilities in a later analysis came from a VDJ recombination model fitted to out-of-frame rearrangements, and those results were checked against IGoR. Hypergeometric tests were used in a later analysis to score TCR-TCR, TCR-HLA and TCR-CMV co-occurrence, with a repertoire-size bias correction applied to the TCR pairs. False discovery rates were estimated in a later analysis by permuting HLA or CMV assignments 20 times. In a later analysis, co-occurring TCRs were grouped with DBSCAN, and TCRdist sequence similarity was added when clustering was performed within HLA-allele-positive subsets. Repertoires with fewer than 30,000 or more than 120,000 public chains, plus five repertoires with anomalous nucleotide sharing, were excluded from co-occurrence clustering. Here the immuneACCESS table is served through TCRdb, limited to in-frame sequences with V and J called. Missing clones are a known gap in these copies; in checked studies unresolved V genes cover under half, and the rest lacks a known reason. D and trimming were read from the DNA, whereas the V and J calls and clone size are those reported in that table. For this sample the table gives 90,000 to 95,000 clones, of which roughly 79% were detected only once. The top ten clones comprise approximately 0.6% of the sample.

The cohort was made up of several hundred healthy bone marrow donors. At the time of sampling, all cohort members were nominally healthy, though unrecorded immune exposures were likely present. The donor tested CMV seronegative and was one of the 352 seronegative cohort members. Each donor provided a peripheral blood sample, and peripheral blood mononuclear cells were used for TCR beta sequencing. Genomic DNA extraction from the blood cell samples was performed with the Qiagen DNeasy Blood Extraction Kit. Trimming leaves V shorter by 4 bases and J shorter by 3 bases, with the junction holding 10 bases beyond the gene matches. From cysteine to phenylalanine, the CDR3 is 16 amino acids long. The CDR3 DNA has 48 bases and is translated from base 1. Sequences SGHDT (CDR1) and YYEEEE (CDR2) are obtained from the germline V gene.

This clonotype was obtained from a young man in good health and CMV-seronegative. The chain links TRBV5-6 with TRBJ2-1, with 7 junctional bases fitting TRBD2. Sequencing input: PBMCs. The sequence in DNA is TGTGCCAGCAGCGCACCCGGGACTACCATCTACAATGAGCAGTTCTTC. It is translated as CASSAPGTTIYNEQFF.